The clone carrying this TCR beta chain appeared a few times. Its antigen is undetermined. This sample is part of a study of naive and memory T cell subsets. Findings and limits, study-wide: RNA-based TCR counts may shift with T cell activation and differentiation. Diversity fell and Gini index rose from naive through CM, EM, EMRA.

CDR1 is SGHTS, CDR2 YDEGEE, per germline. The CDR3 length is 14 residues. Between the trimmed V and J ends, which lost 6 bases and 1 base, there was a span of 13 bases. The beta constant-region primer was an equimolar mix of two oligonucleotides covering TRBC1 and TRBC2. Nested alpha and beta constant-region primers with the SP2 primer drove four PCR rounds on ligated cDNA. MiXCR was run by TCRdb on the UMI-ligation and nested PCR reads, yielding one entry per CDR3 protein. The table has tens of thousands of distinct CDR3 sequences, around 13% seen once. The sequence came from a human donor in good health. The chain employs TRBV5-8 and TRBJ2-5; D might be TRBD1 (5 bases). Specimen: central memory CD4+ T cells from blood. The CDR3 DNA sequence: TGTGCCAGCATCAGTACCCAGGGCCAAGAGACCCAGTACTTC. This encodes CASISTQGQETQYF. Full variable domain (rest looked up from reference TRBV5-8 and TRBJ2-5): EAGVTQSPTHLIKTRGQQATLRCSPISGHTSVYWYQQALGLGLQFLLWYDEGEERNRGNFPPRFSGRQFPNYSSELNVNALELEDSALYLCASISTQGQETQYFGPGTRLLVL.